Listed below are T cell receptor beta chains from one sample, sequenced in a study of shared clonotypes between healthy human individuals. Generated by immunoSEQ multiplex PCR, the TCRdb table keeps only in-frame clones and is missing some. Of some 490,000 clones listed, approximately 80% are singletons. Sequences were obtained from PBMCs. The receptors come from a woman in her forties in good health. Some clones in this sample may be carry-over from other donors' samples. Both conserved end residues are part of each CDR3. The D gene is left open where the match is weak. The size field is filled for only some rows; it gives once, few, many or a size class.

clone size	V gene	J gene	D gene	CDR3 length	CDR3 protein	CDR3 DNA
NA	TRBV29-1	TRBJ2-7	TRBD2	15	CSVEGTSGSNYEQYF	TGCAGCGTTGAAGGGACTAGCGGGAGTAACTACGAGCAGTACTTC
once	TRBV5-4	TRBJ2-2	TRBD2	15	CASSRTSESGGELFF	TGTGCCAGCAGCAGGACTAGCGAGTCAGGCGGGGAGCTGTTTTTT
NA	TRBV5-1	TRBJ1-5	NA	14	CASSSDGSNQPQHF	TGCGCCAGCAGCTCCGACGGAAGCAATCAGCCCCAGCATTTT
NA	TRBV5-1	TRBJ2-1	NA	13	CASSLSVNNEQFF	TGCGCCAGCAGCTTGTCTGTTAACAATGAGCAGTTCTTC
NA	TRBV11-2	TRBJ2-1	NA	12	CASSLGSSQQFF	TGTGCCAGCAGCCTGGGGTCCTCGCAGCAGTTCTTC
NA	TRBV6-5	TRBJ1-2	NA	15	CASSPSPTGHYGYTF	TGTGCCAGCAGTCCAAGCCCCACAGGGCACTATGGCTACACCTTC
NA	TRBV9	TRBJ2-3	NA	14	CASSGGRSTDTQYF	TGTGCCAGCAGCGGGGGCCGCAGCACAGATACGCAGTATTTT
NA	TRBV6-1	TRBJ2-5	TRBD2	15	CASSKGIAGAETQYF	TGTGCCAGCAGTAAAGGGATAGCGGGAGCAGAGACCCAGTACTTC
NA	TRBV7-7	TRBJ2-7	NA	14	CASSQGLLFYEQYF	TGTGCCAGCAGCCAAGGACTCCTATTCTACGAGCAGTACTTC
NA	TRBV5-1	TRBJ2-7	TRBD1	14	CASSPRPGGREQYF	TGCGCCAGCAGCCCCCGGCCAGGGGGTAGGGAGCAGTACTTC
NA	TRBV6-1	TRBJ2-1	TRBD2	14	CASSVGLSYNEQFF	TGTGCCAGCAGTGTGGGACTATCCTACAATGAGCAGTTCTTC
NA	TRBV25-1	TRBJ1-1	NA	15	CASSGGTGIDTEAFF	TGTGCCAGCAGTGGGGGAACAGGGATAGACACTGAAGCTTTCTTT
NA	TRBV28	TRBJ1-5	NA	16	CASSAVYGVSNQPQHF	TGTGCCAGCAGTGCGGTTTATGGGGTAAGCAATCAGCCCCAGCATTTT
NA	TRBV28	TRBJ1-5	NA	14	CASSLSQGNQPQHF	TGTGCCAGCAGTTTAAGCCAGGGGAATCAGCCCCAGCATTTT
NA	TRBV7-2	TRBJ2-7	TRBD1	15	CASSKFGTGGGEQYF	TGTGCCAGCAGTAAATTTGGGACAGGAGGGGGAGAGCAGTACTTC
NA	TRBV30	TRBJ2-5	NA	13	CAWSSWGSETQYF	TGTGCCTGGAGCAGCTGGGGCTCAGAGACCCAGTACTTC
once	TRBV2	TRBJ2-7	NA	12	CASSPNGYEQYF	TGTGCCAGCAGTCCGAATGGGTACGAGCAGTACTTC
NA	TRBV15	TRBJ2-6	NA	15	CATSIQGTGANVLTF	TGTGCCACCAGCATTCAGGGAACTGGGGCCAACGTCCTGACTTTC
NA	TRBV9	TRBJ2-1	NA	14	CASSAQPGASEQFF	TGTGCCAGCAGCGCCCAGCCGGGGGCGAGTGAGCAGTTCTTC
once	TRBV7-6	TRBJ1-4	NA	19	CASSLKGINSIGTNEKLFF	TGTGCCAGCAGCTTGAAGGGTATCAATAGTATTGGAACTAATGAAAAACTGTTTTTT
many	TRBV11-2	TRBJ2-3	TRBD2	16	CASRRTSGRAVDTQYF	TGTGCCAGCAGGCGGACTAGCGGGAGGGCCGTAGATACGCAGTATTTT
NA	TRBV4-1	TRBJ1-6	NA	18	CASSRQGELFSYNSPLHF	TGCGCCAGCAGCCGCCAAGGGGAGCTATTCTCCTATAATTCACCCCTCCACTTT
NA	TRBV15	TRBJ2-7	NA	14	CATSRRRGSYEQYF	TGTGCCACCAGCAGGCGGAGGGGATCCTACGAGCAGTACTTC
NA	TRBV5-1	TRBJ2-6	NA	17	CASSMGGTSSGANVLTF	TGCGCCAGCAGCATGGGTGGGACTTCTTCTGGGGCCAACGTCCTGACTTTC
NA	TRBV28	TRBJ2-2	NA	15	CASSLPLPSTGELFF	TGTGCCAGCAGTTTACCACTACCCAGTACCGGGGAGCTGTTTTTT
NA	TRBV30	TRBJ2-5	NA	12	CAWSGEGETQYF	TGTGCCTGGAGTGGAGAGGGGGAGACCCAGTACTTC
NA	TRBV7-9	TRBJ1-3	NA	16	CASSPGGQDSGNTIYF	TGTGCCAGCAGCCCCGGCGGGCAGGACTCTGGAAACACCATATATTTT
NA	TRBV7-6	TRBJ1-2	NA	16	CASSCCDARKTYGYTF	TGTGCCAGCAGCTGTTGCGATGCTCGAAAGACCTATGGCTACACCTTC
NA	TRBV28	TRBJ2-1	TRBD1	14	CASSLDRTYNEQFF	TGTGCCAGCAGTTTGGACAGGACCTACAATGAGCAGTTCTTC